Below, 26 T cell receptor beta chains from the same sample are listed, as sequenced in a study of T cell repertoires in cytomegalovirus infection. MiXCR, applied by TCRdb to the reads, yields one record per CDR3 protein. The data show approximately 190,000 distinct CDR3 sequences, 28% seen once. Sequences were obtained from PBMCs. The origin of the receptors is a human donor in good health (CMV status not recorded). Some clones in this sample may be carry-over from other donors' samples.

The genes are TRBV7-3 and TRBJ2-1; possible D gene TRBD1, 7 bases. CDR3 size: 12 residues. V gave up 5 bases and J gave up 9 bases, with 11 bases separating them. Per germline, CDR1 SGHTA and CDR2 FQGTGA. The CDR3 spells CASSVQGGEQFF. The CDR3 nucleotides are TGTGCCAGCAGCGTTCAGGGGGGTGAGCAGTTCTTC.

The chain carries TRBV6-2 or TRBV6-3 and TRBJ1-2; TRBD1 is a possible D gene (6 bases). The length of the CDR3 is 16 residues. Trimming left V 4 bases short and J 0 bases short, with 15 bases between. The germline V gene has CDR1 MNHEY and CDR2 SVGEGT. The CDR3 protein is CASSSPRRDTNYGYTF. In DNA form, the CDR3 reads TGTGCCAGCAGTTCCCCCCGGCGGGACACTAACTATGGCTACACCTTC.

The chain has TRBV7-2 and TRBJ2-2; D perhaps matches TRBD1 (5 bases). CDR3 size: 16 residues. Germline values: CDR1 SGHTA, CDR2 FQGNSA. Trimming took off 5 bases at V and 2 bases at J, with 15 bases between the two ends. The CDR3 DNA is TGTGCCAGCAGCCATCCCAAAGGGGCCAACACCGGGGAGCTGTTTTTT. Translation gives CASSHPKGANTGELFF.

In DNA, the CDR3 is TGTGCCAGCAGTGAAAACGAGGAGGCGCCGGCTAATGAAAAACTGTTTTTT. It yields the protein CASSENEEAPANEKLFF. The V and J genes are TRBV6-1 and TRBJ1-4; D unresolved. Per germline, CDR1 MNHNS and CDR2 SASEGT. V lost 2 bases, J lost 3 bases, and 16 bases lay in between. The CDR3 extends over 17 amino acids.

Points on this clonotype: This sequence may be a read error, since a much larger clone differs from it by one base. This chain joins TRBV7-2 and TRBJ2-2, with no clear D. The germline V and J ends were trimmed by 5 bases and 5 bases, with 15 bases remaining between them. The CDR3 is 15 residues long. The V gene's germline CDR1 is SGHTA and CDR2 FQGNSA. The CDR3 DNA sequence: TGTGCCAGCAGCCCGACAAATATCCTAACCGGGGAGCTGTTTTTT. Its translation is CASSPTNILTGELFF.

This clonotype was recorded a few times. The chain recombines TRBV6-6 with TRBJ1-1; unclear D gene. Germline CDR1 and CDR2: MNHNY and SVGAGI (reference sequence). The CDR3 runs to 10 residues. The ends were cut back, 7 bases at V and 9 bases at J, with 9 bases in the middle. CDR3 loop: CASNFPKAFF. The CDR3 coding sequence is TGTGCCAGCAACTTCCCGAAAGCTTTCTTT.

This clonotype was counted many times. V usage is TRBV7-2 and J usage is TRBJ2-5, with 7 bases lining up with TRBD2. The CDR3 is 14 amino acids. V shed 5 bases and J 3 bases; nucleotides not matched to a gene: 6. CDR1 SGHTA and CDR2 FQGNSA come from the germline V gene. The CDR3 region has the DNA TGTGCCAGCAGCCGAAGAGGGAGGGAAGAGACCCAGTACTTC. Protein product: CASSRRGREETQYF.

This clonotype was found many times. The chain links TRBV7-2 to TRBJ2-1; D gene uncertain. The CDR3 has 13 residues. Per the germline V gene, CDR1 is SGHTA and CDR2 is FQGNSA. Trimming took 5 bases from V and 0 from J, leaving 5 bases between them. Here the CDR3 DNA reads TGTGCCAGCAGCAGGGACTCCTACAATGAGCAGTTCTTC. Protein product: CASSRDSYNEQFF. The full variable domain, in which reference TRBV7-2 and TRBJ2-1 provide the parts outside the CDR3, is GAGVSQSPSNKVTEKGKDVELRCDPISGHTALYWYRQSLGQGLEFLIYFQGNSAPDKSGLPSDRFSAERTGGSVSTLTIQRTQQEDSAVYLCASSRDSYNEQFFGPGTRLTVL.

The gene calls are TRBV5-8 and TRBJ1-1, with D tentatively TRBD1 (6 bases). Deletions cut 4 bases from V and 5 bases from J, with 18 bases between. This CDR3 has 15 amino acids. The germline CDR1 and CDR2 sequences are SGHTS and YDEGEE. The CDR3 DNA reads TGTGCCAGCAGCGCCTGGGGGGGCGCGGGGACTGAAGCTTTCTTT. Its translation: CASSAWGGAGTEAFF.

The CDR3 spells CASSQETQRNTEAFF. The CDR3 nucleotides read TGCGCCAGCAGCCAAGAAACACAAAGGAACACTGAAGCTTTCTTT. The V call is TRBV4-3, the J call TRBJ1-1, with D unclear. Deletions cut 0 bases from V and 1 base from J, with 9 bases between. The CDR3 is made up of 15 amino acids. CDR1 and CDR2 (germline): LGHNA, YSLEER.

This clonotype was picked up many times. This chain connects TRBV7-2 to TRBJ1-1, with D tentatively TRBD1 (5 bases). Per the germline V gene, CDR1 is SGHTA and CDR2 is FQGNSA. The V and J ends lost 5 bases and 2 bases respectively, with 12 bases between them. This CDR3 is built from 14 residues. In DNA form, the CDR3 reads TGTGCCAGCAGCCGTTATGGGGCCAACACTGAAGCTTTCTTT. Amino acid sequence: CASSRYGANTEAFF.

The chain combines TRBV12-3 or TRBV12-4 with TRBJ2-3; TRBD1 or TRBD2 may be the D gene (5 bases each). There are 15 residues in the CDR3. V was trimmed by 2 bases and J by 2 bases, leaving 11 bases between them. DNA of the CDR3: TGTGCCAGCAGTTTACTCCGGGGACCCACAGATACGCAGTATTTT. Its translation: CASSLLRGPTDTQYF.

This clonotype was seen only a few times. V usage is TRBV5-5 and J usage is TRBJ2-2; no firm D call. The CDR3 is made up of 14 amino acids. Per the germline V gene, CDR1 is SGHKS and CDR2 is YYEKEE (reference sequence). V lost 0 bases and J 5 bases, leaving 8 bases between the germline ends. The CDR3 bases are TGTGCCAGCAGCTTGGTCGCAAGGACCGGGGAGCTGTTTTTT. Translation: CASSLVARTGELFF.

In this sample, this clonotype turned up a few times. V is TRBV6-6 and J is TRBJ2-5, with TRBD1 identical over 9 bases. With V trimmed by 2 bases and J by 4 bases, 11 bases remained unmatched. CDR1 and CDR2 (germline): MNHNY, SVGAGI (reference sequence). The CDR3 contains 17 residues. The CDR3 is CASSYPGNRGLRETQYF. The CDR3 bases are TGTGCCAGCAGTTACCCGGGAAACAGGGGGCTGAGAGAGACCCAGTACTTC.

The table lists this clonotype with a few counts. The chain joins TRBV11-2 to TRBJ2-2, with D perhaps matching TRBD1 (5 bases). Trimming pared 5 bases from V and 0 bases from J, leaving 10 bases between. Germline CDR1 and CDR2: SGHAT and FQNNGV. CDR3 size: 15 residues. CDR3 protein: CASSETGANTGELFF. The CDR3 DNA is TGTGCCAGCAGCGAAACAGGAGCGAACACCGGGGAGCTGTTTTTT.

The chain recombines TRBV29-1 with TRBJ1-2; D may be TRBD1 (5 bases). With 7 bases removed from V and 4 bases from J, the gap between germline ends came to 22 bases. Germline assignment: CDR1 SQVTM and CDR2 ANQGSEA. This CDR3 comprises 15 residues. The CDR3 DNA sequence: TGCAGCGCCTCGGCGGGGGAGCGGGCGGTCTATGGCTACACCTTC. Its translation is CSASAGERAVYGYTF.

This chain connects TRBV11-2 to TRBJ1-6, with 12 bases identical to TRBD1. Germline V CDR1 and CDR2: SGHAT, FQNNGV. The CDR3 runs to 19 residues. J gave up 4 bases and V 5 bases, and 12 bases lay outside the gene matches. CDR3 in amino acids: CASSRPGDRGRRYNSPLHF. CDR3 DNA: TGTGCCAGCAGCCGCCCCGGGGACAGGGGGCGCCGATATAATTCACCCCTCCACTTT.

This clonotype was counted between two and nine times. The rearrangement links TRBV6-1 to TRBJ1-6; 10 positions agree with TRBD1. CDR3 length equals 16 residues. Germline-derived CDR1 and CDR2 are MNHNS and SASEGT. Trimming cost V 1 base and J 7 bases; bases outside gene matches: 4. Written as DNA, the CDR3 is TGTGCCAGCAGTGAAGTCGGGGACAGGGGAAATTCACCCCTCCACTTT. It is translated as CASSEVGDRGNSPLHF.

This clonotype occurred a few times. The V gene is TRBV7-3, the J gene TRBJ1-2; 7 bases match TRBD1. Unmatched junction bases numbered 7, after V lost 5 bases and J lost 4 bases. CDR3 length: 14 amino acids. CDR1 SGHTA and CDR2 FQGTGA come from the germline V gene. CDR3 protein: CASSPQGFGYGYTF. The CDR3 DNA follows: TGTGCCAGCAGCCCACAGGGGTTTGGCTATGGCTACACCTTC.

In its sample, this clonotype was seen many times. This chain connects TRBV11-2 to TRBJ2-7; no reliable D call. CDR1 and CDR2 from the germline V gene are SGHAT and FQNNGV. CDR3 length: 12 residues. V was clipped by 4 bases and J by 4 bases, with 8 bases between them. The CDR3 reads CASSSRSYEQYF. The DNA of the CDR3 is TGTGCCAGCAGCTCCCGGAGTTACGAGCAGTACTTC.

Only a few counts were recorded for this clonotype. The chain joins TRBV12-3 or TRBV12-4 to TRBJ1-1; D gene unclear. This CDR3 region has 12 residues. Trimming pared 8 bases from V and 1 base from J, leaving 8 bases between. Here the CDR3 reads CASGRGNTEAFF. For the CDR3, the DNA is TGTGCCAGCGGTCGAGGGAACACTGAAGCTTTCTTT.

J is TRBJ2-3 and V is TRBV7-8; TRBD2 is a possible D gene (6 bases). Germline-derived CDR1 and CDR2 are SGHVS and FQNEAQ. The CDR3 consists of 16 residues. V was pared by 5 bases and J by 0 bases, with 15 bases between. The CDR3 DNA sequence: TGTGCCAGCAGCCCCGGGATTAGCGGAAGCACAGATACGCAGTATTTT. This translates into CASSPGISGSTDTQYF. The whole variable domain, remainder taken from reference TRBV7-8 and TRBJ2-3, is GAGVSQSPRYKVAKRGQDVALRCDPISGHVSLFWYQQALGQGPEFLTYFQNEAQLDKSGLPSDRFFAERPEGSVSTLKIQRTQQEDSAVYLCASSPGISGSTDTQYFGPGTRLTVL.

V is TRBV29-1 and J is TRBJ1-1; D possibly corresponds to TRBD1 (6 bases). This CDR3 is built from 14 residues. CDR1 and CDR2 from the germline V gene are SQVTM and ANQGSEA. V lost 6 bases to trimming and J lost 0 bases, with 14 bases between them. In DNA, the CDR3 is TGCAGCGTACGCTTTGGGACATTGAACACTGAAGCTTTCTTT. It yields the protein CSVRFGTLNTEAFF.

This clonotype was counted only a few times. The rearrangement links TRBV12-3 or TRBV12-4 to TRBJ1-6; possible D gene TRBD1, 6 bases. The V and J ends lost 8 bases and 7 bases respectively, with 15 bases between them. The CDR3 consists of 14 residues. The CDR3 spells CASGVGGRNSPLHF. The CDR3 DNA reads TGTGCCAGCGGGGTAGGGGGGCGAAATTCACCCCTCCACTTT.

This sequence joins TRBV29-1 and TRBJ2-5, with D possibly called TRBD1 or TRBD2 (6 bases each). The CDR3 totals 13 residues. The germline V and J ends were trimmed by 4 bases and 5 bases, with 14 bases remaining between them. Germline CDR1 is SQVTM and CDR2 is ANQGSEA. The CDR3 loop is CSVAPGGRETQYF. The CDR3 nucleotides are TGCAGCGTTGCCCCCGGGGGCAGGGAGACCCAGTACTTC.

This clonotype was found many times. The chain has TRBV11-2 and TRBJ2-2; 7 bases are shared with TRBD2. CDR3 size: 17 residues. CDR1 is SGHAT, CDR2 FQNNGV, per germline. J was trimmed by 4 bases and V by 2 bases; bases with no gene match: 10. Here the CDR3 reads CASSLIGGLDPTGELFF. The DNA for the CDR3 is TGTGCCAGCAGCTTAATCGGAGGACTAGACCCCACCGGGGAGCTGTTTTTT. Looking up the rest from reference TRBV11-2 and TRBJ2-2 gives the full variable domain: EAGVAQSPRYKIIEKRQSVAFWCNPISGHATLYWYQQILGQGPKLLIQFQNNGVVDDSQLPKDRFSAERLKGVDSTLKIQPAKLEDSAVYLCASSLIGGLDPTGELFFGEGSRLTVL.